Each of the 29 T cell receptor beta chains below was sequenced from the same sample in a study of blood T cell repertoires in COVID-19. TCRdb keeps only in-frame clones here, not all; method: immunoSEQ multiplex PCR. The sample yields 260,000 or so clones, approximately 85% seen once. Sequencing input: peripheral blood. The receptors derive from a woman in her seventies with acute or convalescent COVID-19.

The genes are TRBV6-5 and TRBJ1-3; no definite D call. Per the germline V gene, CDR1 is MNHEY and CDR2 is SVGAGI. The CDR3 covers 16 residues. Trimming cost V 2 bases and J 0 bases, with 11 bases left between them. CDR3 sequence (DNA): TGTGCCAGCAGTTACACCAGCGGCCGCTCTGGAAACACCATATATTTT. Translated: CASSYTSGRSGNTIYF.

This clone was counted a few times. V gene TRBV27 combines with J gene TRBJ2-7; 9 nucleotides line up with TRBD1. Germline trimming cut 7 bases from V and 3 bases from J; bases unmatched to any gene: 7. The CDR3 contains 14 residues. Germline values: CDR1 MNHEY, CDR2 SMNVEV (reference sequence). The CDR3 sequence is CASKRTGANYEQYF. In nucleotides, the CDR3 is TGTGCCAGCAAACGGACAGGGGCGAACTACGAGCAGTACTTC.

This rearrangement joins TRBV10-3 to TRBJ1-2; D uncertain. Germline V CDR1 and CDR2: ENHRY, SYGVKD. The V and J ends lost 6 bases and 7 bases respectively, with 15 bases between them. This CDR3 contains 13 residues. The CDR3 region is CAISREPTGGYTF. For the CDR3, the DNA is TGTGCCATCAGCCGGGAACCGACGGGTGGCTACACCTTC.

J is TRBJ1-1 and V is TRBV28; D may be TRBD1 (5 bases). The CDR3 spans 14 residues. Germline V gene sequence: CDR1 MDHEN, CDR2 SYDVKM. V dropped 6 bases and J dropped 5 bases, with 16 bases sitting between them. CDR3 loop: CASRDPWGVTEAFF. The CDR3 DNA is TGTGCCAGCAGAGACCCTTGGGGGGTTACTGAAGCTTTCTTT.

The rearrangement links TRBV6-5 to TRBJ1-2, with TRBD1 identical over 11 bases. The trim removed 6 bases at V and 5 bases at J, leaving 5 bases unmatched. CDR3 length: 14 residues. Germline V CDR1 and CDR2: MNHEY, SVGAGI. CDR3 nucleotide sequence: TGTGCCAGCAGCAGGACAGGGGGCGCGTATGGCTACACCTTC. Protein sequence: CASSRTGGAYGYTF.

This clone was counted once. The chain uses TRBV4-1 and TRBJ1-3; the match to TRBD1 covers 7 bases. Germline V CDR1 and CDR2: MGHRA, YSYEKL. Trimming removed 0 bases from V and 3 bases from J; junction bases left unmatched: 5. The CDR3 is 16 residues long. This chain's CDR3 is CASSQETAGGGNTIYF. CDR3 DNA: TGCGCCAGCAGCCAAGAGACGGCAGGGGGTGGAAACACCATATATTTT.

This sequence joins TRBV11-2 and TRBJ2-7; TRBD2 matches 13 bases. The germline V gene encodes CDR1 SGHAT and CDR2 FQNNGV. Unmatched junction bases numbered 8, after V lost 2 bases and J lost 7 bases. The CDR3 has 16 residues. The CDR3 DNA sequence: TGTGCCAGCAGCTTATCTCTGGGACTAGCGGGGATGGAGCAGTACTTC. Translation gives CASSLSLGLAGMEQYF. Combining the CDR3 with reference TRBV11-2 and TRBJ2-7 gives the whole variable domain EAGVAQSPRYKIIEKRQSVAFWCNPISGHATLYWYQQILGQGPKLLIQFQNNGVVDDSQLPKDRFSAERLKGVDSTLKIQPAKLEDSAVYLCASSLSLGLAGMEQYFGPGTRLTVT.

The rearrangement uses TRBV4-1 and TRBJ2-7, with D unclear. CDR3 size: 16 residues. The ends were cut back, 0 bases at V and 0 bases at J, with 12 bases in the middle. CDR1 and CDR2 from the germline V gene are MGHRA and YSYEKL. The CDR3 DNA is TGCGCCAGCAGCCAAGATTGGTTAAAGAGCTCCTACGAGCAGTACTTC. Translation: CASSQDWLKSSYEQYF.

V gene TRBV5-6 combines with J gene TRBJ2-5, with 8 bases that match TRBD2. After removal of 1 base from V and 5 bases from J, the junction contained 10 bases not matched to a gene. Germline CDR1 and CDR2: SGHDT and YYEEEE. This CDR3 region has 16 residues. DNA for the CDR3: TGTGCCAGCAGCTTGACTCTAGGCGGGGGGATGGAGACCCAGTACTTC. Translation: CASSLTLGGGMETQYF. The whole variable domain, remainder taken from reference TRBV5-6 and TRBJ2-5, is DAGVTQSPTHLIKTRGQQVTLRCSPKSGHDTVSWYQQALGQGPQFIFQYYEEEERQRGNFPDRFSGHQFPNYSSELNVNALLLGDSALYLCASSLTLGGGMETQYFGPGTRLLVL.

The chain couples TRBV4-3 to TRBJ2-6; D gene unclear. This CDR3 spans 15 amino acids. Germline V gives CDR1 LGHNA, CDR2 YSLEER. V was trimmed by 1 base and J by 4 bases, leaving 8 bases between them. The CDR3 loop reads CASSQAFLGANVLTF. Here the CDR3 DNA reads TGCGCCAGCAGCCAAGCCTTTCTCGGGGCCAACGTCCTGACTTTC.

The genes are TRBV6-2 or TRBV6-3 and TRBJ1-2, with TRBD1 as a possible D gene (6 bases). The CDR3 runs to 15 residues. Germline lookup yields CDR1 MNHEY and CDR2 SVGEGT. Trimming pared 0 bases from V and 8 bases from J, leaving 16 bases between. CDR3 nucleotide sequence: TGTGCCAGCAGTTACTCAGGCAGGGGAAACGCCGGCTACACCTTC. Residues: CASSYSGRGNAGYTF.

This clone appeared a few times. This chain connects TRBV7-2 to TRBJ2-3; TRBD2 matches 12 bases. Germline CDR1 SGHTA, CDR2 FQGNSA. The V gene end was trimmed by 1 base and the J gene end by 1 base; junction bases not matched to a gene: 6. The CDR3 consists of 18 residues. This chain's CDR3 is CASSLGRLAGGGTDTQYF. CDR3 nucleotide sequence: TGTGCCAGCAGCTTAGGACGCCTAGCGGGGGGGGGCACAGATACGCAGTATTTT.

The rearrangement joins TRBV4-3 to TRBJ1-1; TRBD1 might be the D (6 bases). Germline CDR1 reads LGHNA; CDR2 reads YSLEER. V was shortened by 0 bases and J by 4 bases, with 12 bases between the two germline ends. The CDR3 consists of 15 residues. The chain's CDR3 is CASSQEWGHGTEAFF. Written as DNA, the CDR3 is TGCGCCAGCAGCCAAGAATGGGGGCATGGCACTGAAGCTTTCTTT.

V is TRBV4-3 and J is TRBJ1-5, with D possibly matching TRBD1 (5 bases). The germline V gene encodes CDR1 LGHNA and CDR2 YSLEER. V shed 0 bases and J shed 2 bases, with 8 bases lying between them. This CDR3 region has 15 residues. The CDR3 nucleotides are TGCGCCAGCAGCCAAGATTGGGGGGGCAATCAGCCCCAGCATTTT. This codes for CASSQDWGGNQPQHF.

This sequence joins TRBV9 and TRBJ1-1, with D maybe TRBD1 (5 bases). V was shortened by 2 bases and J by 1 base, with 12 bases between the two germline ends. The length of the CDR3 is 15 residues. Germline loops: CDR1 SGDLS, CDR2 YYNGEE. CDR3 region: CASSVGPTGNTEAFF. CDR3 coding DNA: TGTGCCAGCAGCGTTGGACCCACAGGGAACACTGAAGCTTTCTTT.

This chain connects TRBV9 to TRBJ2-1; 10 positions match TRBD1. Germline loops: CDR1 SGDLS, CDR2 YYNGEE. V shed 2 bases and J 2 bases; nucleotides not matched to a gene: 4. The CDR3 has 16 residues. CDR3: CASSVLGQGAYNEQFF. CDR3 nucleotides: TGTGCCAGCAGCGTTCTAGGACAGGGGGCCTACAATGAGCAGTTCTTC. The whole variable domain, remainder taken from reference TRBV9 and TRBJ2-1, is DSGVTQTPKHLITATGQRVTLRCSPRSGDLSVYWYQQSLDQGLQFLIQYYNGEERAKGNILERFSAQQFPDLHSELNLSSLELGDSALYFCASSVLGQGAYNEQFFGPGTRLTVL.

This rearrangement joins TRBV19 to TRBJ1-2; TRBD1 agrees at 8 bases. Trimming removed 7 bases from V and 7 bases from J; junction bases left unmatched: 8. From germline, CDR1 is LNHDA and CDR2 SQIVND (reference sequence). This CDR3 region has 13 residues. Here the CDR3 DNA reads TGTGCCAGTACTTACGACAGGGGCGGTGGCTACACCTTC. It is translated as CASTYDRGGGYTF. The whole variable domain, filled in from reference TRBV19 and TRBJ1-2, reads DGGITQSPKYLFRKEGQNVTLSCEQNLNHDAMYWYRQDPGQGLRLIYYSQIVNDFQKGDIAEGYSVSREKKESFPLTVTSAQKNPTAFYLCASTYDRGGGYTFGSGTRLTVV.

The V call is TRBV15, the J call TRBJ1-1; TRBD1 is a possible D gene (6 bases). Trimming shortened V by 6 bases and J by 0 bases, and 17 bases separated the two germline ends. The germline gives CDR1 LNHNV, CDR2 YYDKDF (reference sequence). The CDR3 runs to 16 residues. This CDR3 is CATSTNVDSLNTEAFF. The CDR3 DNA reads TGTGCCACCAGTACTAACGTGGACAGCTTGAACACTGAAGCTTTCTTT.

This chain links TRBV19 with TRBJ1-3, with 9 nucleotides matching TRBD1. This CDR3 is built from 17 residues. V trimming: 3 bases; J trimming: 4 bases; junction bases outside the gene matches: 10. The V gene's germline CDR1 is LNHDA and CDR2 SQIVND (reference sequence). CDR3 sequence reads: CASSIPNRGPSGNTIYF. CDR3 nucleotides: TGTGCCAGTAGTATCCCCAACAGGGGGCCATCCGGAAACACCATATATTTT. Supplemented by reference TRBV19 and TRBJ1-3, the full variable domain reads DGGITQSPKYLFRKEGQNVTLSCEQNLNHDAMYWYRQDPGQGLRLIYYSQIVNDFQKGDIAEGYSVSREKKESFPLTVTSAQKNPTAFYLCASSIPNRGPSGNTIYFGEGSWLTVV.

V usage is TRBV7-2 and J usage is TRBJ1-2, with no clear D. Trimming left V 4 bases short and J 4 bases short, with 16 bases between. Germline CDR1 and CDR2: SGHTA and FQGNSA. The length of the CDR3 is 15 residues. The CDR3 spells CASSSSSGDPYGYTF. The CDR3 nucleotides are TGTGCCAGCAGCTCATCAAGCGGGGATCCCTATGGCTACACCTTC.

The CDR3: CASSEGGRYGYTF. The CDR3 region has the DNA TGTGCCAGCAGTGAAGGGGGCAGGTATGGCTACACCTTC. The V call is TRBV6-1, the J call TRBJ1-2; D is perhaps TRBD1 (5 bases). Trimming shortened V by 1 base and J by 5 bases, and 8 bases separated the two germline ends. CDR1 is MNHNS and CDR2 is SASEGT in the germline V gene. The CDR3 consists of 13 residues.

The CDR3 is CASAIQGRDTEAFF. CDR3 nucleotides: TGTGCCAGCGCCATACAGGGAAGAGACACTGAAGCTTTCTTT. This chain joins TRBV18 and TRBJ1-1; D is perhaps TRBD1 (6 bases). V gave up 8 bases and J gave up 3 bases, with 16 bases separating them. CDR3 size: 14 residues. Germline assignment: CDR1 KGHSH and CDR2 LQKENI.

The genes are TRBV4-1 and TRBJ2-3, with TRBD2 identical over 13 bases. The ends lost 4 bases at V and 3 bases at J; junction bases unmatched: 4. CDR1 and CDR2 from the germline V gene are MGHRA and YSYEKL. The CDR3 loop spans 16 amino acids. The CDR3 loop is CASSLGLAGETDTQYF. For the CDR3, the DNA is TGCGCCAGCAGCCTTGGACTAGCGGGGGAGACAGATACGCAGTATTTT.

V usage is TRBV18 and J usage is TRBJ2-7; 8 bases line up with TRBD1. V lost 3 bases, J lost 3 bases, and 10 bases stayed unmatched. CDR1 KGHSH and CDR2 LQKENI come from the germline V gene. CDR3 length: 16 residues. The CDR3 spells CASSPTPGGANYEQYF. DNA of the CDR3: TGTGCCAGCTCACCCACTCCAGGGGGCGCGAACTACGAGCAGTACTTC.

The chain joins TRBV6-5 to TRBJ1-1; tentatively, D is TRBD1 (5 bases). V was cut by 0 bases and J by 1 base, with 12 bases left in between. The V gene's germline CDR1 is MNHEY and CDR2 SVGAGI. CDR3 length equals 16 residues. CDR3 sequence: CASSYSGALRNTEAFF. CDR3 in DNA: TGTGCCAGCAGTTACTCAGGGGCCCTGAGGAACACTGAAGCTTTCTTT.

V gene TRBV15 combines with J gene TRBJ1-1; D unclear. CDR1 LNHNV and CDR2 YYDKDF come from the germline V gene (reference sequence). The CDR3 spans 14 residues. V was cut by 1 base and J by 1 base, with 7 bases left in between. The CDR3 sequence: CATSRGAGNTEAFF. CDR3 sequence (DNA): TGTGCCACCAGCAGAGGTGCAGGGAACACTGAAGCTTTCTTT.

The rearrangement links TRBV15 to TRBJ2-1; TRBD2 aligns across 13 bases. CDR1 is LNHNV, CDR2 YYDKDF, per germline (reference sequence). The CDR3 is made up of 15 amino acids. After removal of 8 bases from V and 9 bases from J, the junction contained 10 bases not matched to a gene. CDR3 nucleotide sequence: TGTGCCACCGGCAAACTAGCGGGGGGGCTTGCTGAGCAGTTCTTC. Amino acid sequence: CATGKLAGGLAEQFF. The full variable domain, with the rest looked up from reference TRBV15 and TRBJ2-1, is DAMVIQNPRYQVTQFGKPVTLSCSQTLNHNVMYWYQQKSSQAPKLLFHYYDKDFNNEADTPDNFQSRRPNTSFCFLDIRSPGLGDTAMYLCATGKLAGGLAEQFFGPGTRLTVL.

The chain combines TRBV6-5 with TRBJ1-3; D is ambiguous. V gave up 5 bases and J gave up 4 bases, with 3 bases separating them. The germline gives CDR1 MNHEY, CDR2 SVGAGI. This CDR3 contains 11 residues. CDR3 protein: CASSTGNTIYF. The CDR3 bases are TGTGCCAGCAGTACAGGAAACACCATATATTTT.

The CDR3, as DNA: TGCAGTGCTAGTTCGGGGGTCACAGATACGCAGTATTTT. Translation: CSASSGVTDTQYF. The chain is built from TRBV20-1 and TRBJ2-3; TRBD2 is a possible D gene (6 bases). The V end was cut by 3 bases, the J end by 2 bases, with 9 bases between. The germline gives CDR1 DFQATT, CDR2 SNEGSKA (reference sequence). The CDR3 spans 13 residues.